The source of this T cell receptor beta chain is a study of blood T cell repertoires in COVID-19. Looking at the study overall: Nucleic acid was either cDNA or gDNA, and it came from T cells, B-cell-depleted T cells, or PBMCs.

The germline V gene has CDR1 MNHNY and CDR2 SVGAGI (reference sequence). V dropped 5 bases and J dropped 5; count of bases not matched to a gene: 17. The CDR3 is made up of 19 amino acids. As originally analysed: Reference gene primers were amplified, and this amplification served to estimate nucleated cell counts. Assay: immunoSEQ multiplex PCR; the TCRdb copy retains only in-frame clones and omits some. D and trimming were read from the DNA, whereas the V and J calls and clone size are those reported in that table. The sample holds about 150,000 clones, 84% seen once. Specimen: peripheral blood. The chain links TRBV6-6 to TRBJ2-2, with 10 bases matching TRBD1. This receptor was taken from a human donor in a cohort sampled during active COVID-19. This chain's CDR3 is CASSRHTTSGTGVTGELFF. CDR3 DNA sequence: TGTGCCAGCAGTCGACATACAACCTCCGGGACAGGGGTAACCGGGGAGCTGTTTTTT.